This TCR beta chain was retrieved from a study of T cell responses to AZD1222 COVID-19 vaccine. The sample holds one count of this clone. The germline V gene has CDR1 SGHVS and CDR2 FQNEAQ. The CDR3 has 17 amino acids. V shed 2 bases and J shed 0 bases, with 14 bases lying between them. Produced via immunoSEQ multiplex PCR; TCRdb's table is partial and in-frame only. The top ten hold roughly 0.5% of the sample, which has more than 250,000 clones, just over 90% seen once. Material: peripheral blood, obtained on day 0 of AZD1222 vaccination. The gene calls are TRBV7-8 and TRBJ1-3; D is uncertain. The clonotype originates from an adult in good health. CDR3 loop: CASSLWPGGISGNTIYF. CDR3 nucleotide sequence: TGTGCCAGCAGCTTATGGCCTGGAGGGATCTCTGGAAACACCATATATTTT.